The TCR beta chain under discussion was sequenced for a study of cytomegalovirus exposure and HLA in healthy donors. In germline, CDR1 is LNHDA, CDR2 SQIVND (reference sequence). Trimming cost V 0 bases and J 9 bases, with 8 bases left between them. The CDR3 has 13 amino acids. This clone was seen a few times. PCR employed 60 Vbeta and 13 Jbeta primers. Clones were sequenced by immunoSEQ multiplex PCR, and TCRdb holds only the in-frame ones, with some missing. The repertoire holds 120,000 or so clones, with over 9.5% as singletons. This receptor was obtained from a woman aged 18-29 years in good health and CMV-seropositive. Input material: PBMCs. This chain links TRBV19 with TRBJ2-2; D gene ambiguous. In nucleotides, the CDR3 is TGTGCCAGTAGTATAGATCTTGAGCGGGAGCTGTTTTTT. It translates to CASSIDLERELFF.